This T cell receptor (beta chain) was recovered during a study of PD-1 blockade in classical Hodgkin lymphoma. This CDR3 region has 16 residues. V lost 2 bases to trimming and J lost 3 bases, with 16 bases between them. The germline CDR1 and CDR2 sequences are SGHKS and YYEKEE (reference sequence). Every patient was affected by relapse after autologous stem cell transplantation, while exposure to brentuximab vedotin was not uniform. Profiled with immunoSEQ multiplex PCR; TCRdb holds only in-frame clones, not every one. The table records about 21,000 clones, over 65% of them present only once. This clone was detected once. The antigen remains undetermined. Overall study findings and caveats: Repertoire difference causes, possibly disease activity or prior therapy, remain undefined.

The chain links TRBV5-5 to TRBJ2-3; TRBD2 is a possible D gene (6 bases). Here the sequenced sample was peripheral blood mononuclear cells (PBMCs), taken at baseline. This TCR derives from a human donor with classical Hodgkin lymphoma. CDR3: CASSLLGGSGTDTQYF. The CDR3 DNA reads as TGTGCCAGCAGCTTATTAGGAGGGTCGGGTACAGATACGCAGTATTTT.